These 18 T cell receptor beta chains originate from one sample sequenced in a study of T cells expressing NK-cell markers. TCRdb reanalyzed the 5' RACE reads, giving one entry per CDR3 protein sequence and no DNA. In total, the table holds about 460,000 distinct CDR3 sequences. Sequenced sample: blood T cells: a sorted CD56 or NKG2C T cell subset, CD4+ or CD8+ T cells, or bulk PBMC T cells (not recorded which). All receptors come from a woman aged 45-59 years in good health.

The chain links TRBV4-1 to TRBJ2-1; TCRdb lists TRBD1, though no DNA is available to test this call. This CDR3 has 12 amino acids. Germline loops: CDR1 MGHRA, CDR2 YSYEKL. The CDR3 loop reads CASSQEGTKEFF.

The chain joins TRBV6-5 to TRBJ1-2. The CDR3 is 14 amino acids. The germline CDR1 and CDR2 sequences are MNHEY and SVGAGI. Here the CDR3 reads CASSSQELNYGYTF.

The rearrangement uses TRBV5-1 and TRBJ2-5. CDR3 length: 15 amino acids. Germline V gives CDR1 SGHRS, CDR2 YFSETQ. The CDR3 sequence: CASSLYIRDSETQYF. The full variable domain, rest sourced from reference TRBV5-1 and TRBJ2-5, is KAGVTQTPRYLIKTRGQQVTLSCSPISGHRSVSWYQQTPGQGLQFLFEYFSETQRNKGNFPGRFSGRQFSNSRSEMNVSTLELGDSALYLCASSLYIRDSETQYFGPGTRLLVL.

The chain recombines TRBV12-3 or TRBV12-4 with TRBJ2-1; TCRdb lists TRBD1, though no DNA is available to test this call. The CDR3 covers 15 residues. The CDR3 reads CASSSSGTFYGRQFF.

The rearrangement links TRBV4-1 to TRBJ2-3; the TCRdb D gene call, TRBD2, has no DNA to confirm it. The V gene's germline CDR1 is MGHRA and CDR2 YSYEKL. The CDR3 is 16 residues long. The CDR3 protein is CASSQLAGLPTDTQYF.

The V call is TRBV7-6, the J call TRBJ2-2. Germline assignment: CDR1 SGHVS and CDR2 FNYEAQ. This CDR3 has 14 residues. The CDR3 protein is CASSLALLAGELFF.

The chain has TRBV12-3 or TRBV12-4 and TRBJ2-3; TCRdb's D call, TRBD2, is unchecked because there is no DNA. The CDR3 is made up of 16 amino acids. CDR3 loop: CASTPGTIQNTDTQYF.

The rearrangement joins TRBV18 to TRBJ2-3; absent DNA, TCRdb's TRBD2 call cannot be checked. Looked up from germline, CDR1 is KGHSH and CDR2 is LQKENI. The CDR3 is made up of 17 amino acids. CDR3 residues: CASSPRVGLNSTDTQYF.

The gene calls are TRBV11-2 and TRBJ2-1. This CDR3 region has 18 residues. In germline, CDR1 is SGHAT, CDR2 FQNNGV. CDR3 region: CASSILNSLTNPRREQFF.

The gene calls are TRBV11-3 and TRBJ1-2. Per germline, CDR1 SGHNT and CDR2 YENEEA. The CDR3 loop spans 12 amino acids. CDR3 amino acids: CASSSRKDGYTF.

This chain uses TRBV20-1 with TRBJ2-7; the TRBD2 assignment by TCRdb is unverifiable without DNA. The CDR3 length is 15 residues. CDR1 is DFQATT and CDR2 is SNEGSKA in the germline V gene (reference sequence). CDR3 residues: CSARVGSGKTYEQYF.

The chain couples TRBV5-1 to TRBJ2-3; TCRdb's D call of TRBD2 is untestable without DNA. Per germline, CDR1 SGHRS and CDR2 YFSETQ. The CDR3 loop spans 17 amino acids. The CDR3 loop reads CASSLTSSTSWAITQYF.

The chain uses TRBV7-9 and TRBJ1-1. The germline V gene encodes CDR1 SEHNR and CDR2 FQNEAQ (reference sequence). The CDR3 runs to 15 residues. The CDR3 loop reads CASSSDGGWNTEAFF. Full variable domain (remainder filled in from reference TRBV7-9 and TRBJ1-1): DTGVSQNPRHKITKRGQNVTFRCDPISEHNRLYWYRQTLGQGPEFLTYFQNEAQLEKSRLLSDRFSAERPKGSFSTLEIQRTEQGDSAMYLCASSSDGGWNTEAFFGQGTRLTVV.

V is TRBV4-1 and J is TRBJ1-4. The CDR3 sequence is 16 residues long. From germline, CDR1 is MGHRA and CDR2 YSYEKL. This CDR3 is CASSQVAWTTNEKLFF.

The V gene is TRBV27, the J gene TRBJ2-3; TCRdb selects TRBD1, and the lack of DNA leaves this call unchecked. Germline V gene lookup returns CDR1 MNHEY and CDR2 SMNVEV (reference sequence). The CDR3 sequence is 15 residues long. This CDR3 is CASSSRTDPTDTQYF.

This chain joins TRBV7-9 and TRBJ1-2. Germline V CDR1 and CDR2: SEHNR, FQNEAQ (reference sequence). The CDR3 consists of 13 residues. The CDR3 here is CASSLDPVGGYTF.

The chain joins TRBV5-8 to TRBJ2-4; TCRdb names TRBD1, which stays unverified in the absence of DNA. Germline CDR1 is SGHTS and CDR2 is YDEGEE. The CDR3 covers 14 residues. The CDR3 is CASSKGGSGNIQYF.

The chain uses TRBV11-2 and TRBJ2-3; lacking DNA, the TRBD2 call made by TCRdb goes unchecked. This CDR3 contains 16 residues. In germline, CDR1 is SGHAT, CDR2 FQNNGV. The CDR3: CASRRGAGYGTDTQYF.